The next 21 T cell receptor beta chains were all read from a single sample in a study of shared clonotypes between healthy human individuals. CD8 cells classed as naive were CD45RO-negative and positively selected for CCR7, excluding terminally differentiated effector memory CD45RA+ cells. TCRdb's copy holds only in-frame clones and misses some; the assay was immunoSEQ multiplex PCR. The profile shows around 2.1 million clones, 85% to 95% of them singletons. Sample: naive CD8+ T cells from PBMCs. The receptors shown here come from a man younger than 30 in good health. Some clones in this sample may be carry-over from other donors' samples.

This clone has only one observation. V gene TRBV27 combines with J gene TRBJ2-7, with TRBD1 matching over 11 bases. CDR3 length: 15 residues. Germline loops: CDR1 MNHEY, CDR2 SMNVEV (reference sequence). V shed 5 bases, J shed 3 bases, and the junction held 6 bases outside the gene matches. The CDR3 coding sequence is TGTGCCAGCAGTCCCCGGGACAGGGGGGACTACGAGCAGTACTTC. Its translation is CASSPRDRGDYEQYF.

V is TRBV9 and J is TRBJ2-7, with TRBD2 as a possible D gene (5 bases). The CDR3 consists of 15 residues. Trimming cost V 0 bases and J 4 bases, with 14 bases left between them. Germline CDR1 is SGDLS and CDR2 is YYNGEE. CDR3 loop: CASSVDRGNGYEQYF. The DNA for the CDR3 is TGTGCCAGCAGCGTAGATCGGGGAAACGGGTACGAGCAGTACTTC.

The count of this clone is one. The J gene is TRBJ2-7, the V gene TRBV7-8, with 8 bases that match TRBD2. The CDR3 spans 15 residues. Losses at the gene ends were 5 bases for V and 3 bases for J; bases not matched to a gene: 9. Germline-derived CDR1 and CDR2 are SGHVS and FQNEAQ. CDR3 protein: CASSPRGGPGYEQYF. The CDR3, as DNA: TGTGCCAGCAGCCCGCGCGGGGGGCCCGGCTACGAGCAGTACTTC.

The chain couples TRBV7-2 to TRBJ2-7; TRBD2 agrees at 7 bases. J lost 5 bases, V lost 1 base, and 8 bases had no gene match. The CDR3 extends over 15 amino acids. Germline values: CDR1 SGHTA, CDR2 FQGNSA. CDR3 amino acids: CASSLVGALADEQYF. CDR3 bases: TGTGCCAGCAGCTTAGTAGGTGCGCTAGCGGACGAGCAGTACTTC.

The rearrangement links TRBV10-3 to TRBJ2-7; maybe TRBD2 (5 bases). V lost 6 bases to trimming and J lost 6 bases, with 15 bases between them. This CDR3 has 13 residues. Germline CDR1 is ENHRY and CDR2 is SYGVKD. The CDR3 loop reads CAIRANPGSEQYF. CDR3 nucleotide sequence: TGTGCCATCAGGGCCAATCCGGGGAGCGAGCAGTACTTC.

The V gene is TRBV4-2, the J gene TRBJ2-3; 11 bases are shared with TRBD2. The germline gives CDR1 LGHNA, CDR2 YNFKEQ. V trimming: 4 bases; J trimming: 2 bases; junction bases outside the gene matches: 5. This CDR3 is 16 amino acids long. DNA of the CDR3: TGTGCCAGCAGCCCTGGACTAGCGGGCCTCACAGATACGCAGTATTTT. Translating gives CASSPGLAGLTDTQYF.

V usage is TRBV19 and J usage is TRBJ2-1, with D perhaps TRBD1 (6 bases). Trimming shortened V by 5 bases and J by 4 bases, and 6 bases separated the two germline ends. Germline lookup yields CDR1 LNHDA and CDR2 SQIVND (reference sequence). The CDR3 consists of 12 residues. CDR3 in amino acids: CASSDRYNEQFF. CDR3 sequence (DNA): TGTGCCAGTAGTGACAGGTACAATGAGCAGTTCTTC.

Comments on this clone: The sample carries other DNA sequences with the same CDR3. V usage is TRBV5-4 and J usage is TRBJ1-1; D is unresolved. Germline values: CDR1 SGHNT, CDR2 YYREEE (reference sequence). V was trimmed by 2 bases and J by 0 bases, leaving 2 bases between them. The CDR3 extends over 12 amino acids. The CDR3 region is CASSFLNTEAFF. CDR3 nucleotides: TGTGCCAGCAGCTTCCTGAACACTGAAGCTTTCTTT.

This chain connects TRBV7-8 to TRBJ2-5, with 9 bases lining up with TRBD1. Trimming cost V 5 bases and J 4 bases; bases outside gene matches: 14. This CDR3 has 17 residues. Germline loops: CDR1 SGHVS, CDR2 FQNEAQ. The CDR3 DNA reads TGTGCCAGCAGCCCAGTCACAGGGGGCCCGCTCGGAGAGACCCAGTACTTC. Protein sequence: CASSPVTGGPLGETQYF.

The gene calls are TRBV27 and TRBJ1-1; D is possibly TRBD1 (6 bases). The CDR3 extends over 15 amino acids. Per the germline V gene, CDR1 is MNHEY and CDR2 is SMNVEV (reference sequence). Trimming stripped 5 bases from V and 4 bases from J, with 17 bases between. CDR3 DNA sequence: TGTGCCAGCAGTGCAGGGGCCTACCAGGGCACTGAAGCTTTCTTT. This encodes CASSAGAYQGTEAFF.

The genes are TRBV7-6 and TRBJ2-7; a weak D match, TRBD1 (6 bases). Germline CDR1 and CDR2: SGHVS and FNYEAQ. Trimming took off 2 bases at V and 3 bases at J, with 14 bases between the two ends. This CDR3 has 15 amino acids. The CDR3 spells CASSLKQGSFYEQYF. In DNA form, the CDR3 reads TGTGCCAGCAGCTTAAAACAGGGTTCTTTCTACGAGCAGTACTTC.

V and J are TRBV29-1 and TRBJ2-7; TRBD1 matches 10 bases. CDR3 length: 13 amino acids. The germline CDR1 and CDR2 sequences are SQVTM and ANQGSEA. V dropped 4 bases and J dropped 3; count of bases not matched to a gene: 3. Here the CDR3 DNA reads TGCAGCGTTGGGGGACAGGGGTTCTACGAGCAGTACTTC. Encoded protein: CSVGGQGFYEQYF.

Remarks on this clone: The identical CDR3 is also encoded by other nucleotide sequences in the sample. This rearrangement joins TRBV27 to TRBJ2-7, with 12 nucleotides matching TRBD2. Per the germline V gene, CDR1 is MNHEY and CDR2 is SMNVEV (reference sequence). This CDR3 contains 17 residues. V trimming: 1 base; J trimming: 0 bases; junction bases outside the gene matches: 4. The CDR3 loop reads CASSLLLAGGPSYEQYF. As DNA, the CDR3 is TGTGCCAGCAGTTTATTACTAGCGGGAGGACCCTCCTACGAGCAGTACTTC.

CDR3 protein: CASSEREYKNIQYF. The DNA of the CDR3 is TGTGCCAGCAGCGAGCGGGAGTACAAAAACATTCAGTACTTC. The chain joins TRBV28 to TRBJ2-4, with 8 bases lining up with TRBD2. CDR1 is MDHEN, CDR2 SYDVKM, per germline. This CDR3 has 14 amino acids. Trimming took 6 bases from V and 3 from J; bases not matched to a gene: 4.

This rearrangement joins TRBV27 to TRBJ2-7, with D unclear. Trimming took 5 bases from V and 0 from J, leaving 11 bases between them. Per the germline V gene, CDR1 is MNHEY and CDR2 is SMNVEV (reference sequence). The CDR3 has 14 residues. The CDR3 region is CASSPEWGSYEQYF. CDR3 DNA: TGTGCCAGCAGTCCTGAGTGGGGCTCCTACGAGCAGTACTTC.

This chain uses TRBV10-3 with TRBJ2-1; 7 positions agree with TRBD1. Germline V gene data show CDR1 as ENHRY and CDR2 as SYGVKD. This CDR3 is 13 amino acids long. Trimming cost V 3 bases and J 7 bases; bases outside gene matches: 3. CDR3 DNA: TGTGCCATCAGTGAAGGCAGGGGGAATGAGCAGTTCTTC. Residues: CAISEGRGNEQFF.

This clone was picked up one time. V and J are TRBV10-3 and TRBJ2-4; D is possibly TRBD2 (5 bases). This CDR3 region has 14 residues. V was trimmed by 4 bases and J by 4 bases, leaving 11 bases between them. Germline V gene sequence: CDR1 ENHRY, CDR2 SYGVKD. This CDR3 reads CAISAAGFKNIQYF. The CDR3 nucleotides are TGTGCCATCAGTGCGGCGGGCTTTAAAAACATTCAGTACTTC.

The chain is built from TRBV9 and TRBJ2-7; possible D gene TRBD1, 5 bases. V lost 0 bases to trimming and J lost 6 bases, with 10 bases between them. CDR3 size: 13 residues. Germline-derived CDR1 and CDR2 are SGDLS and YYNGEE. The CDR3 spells CASSVDVRAEQYF. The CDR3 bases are TGTGCCAGCAGCGTAGACGTCAGGGCCGAGCAGTACTTC.

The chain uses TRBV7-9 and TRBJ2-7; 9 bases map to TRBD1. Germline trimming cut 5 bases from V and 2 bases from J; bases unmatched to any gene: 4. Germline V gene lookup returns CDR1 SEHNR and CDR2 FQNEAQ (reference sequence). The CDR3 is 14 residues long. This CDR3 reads CASSHTGGPYEQYF. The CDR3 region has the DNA TGTGCCAGCAGCCACACAGGGGGCCCCTACGAGCAGTACTTC.

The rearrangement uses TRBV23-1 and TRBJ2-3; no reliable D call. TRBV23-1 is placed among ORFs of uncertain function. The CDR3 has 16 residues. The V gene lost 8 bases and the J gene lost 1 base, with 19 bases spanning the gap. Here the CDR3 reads CASQTKASECTDTQYF. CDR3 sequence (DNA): TGCGCCAGCCAAACAAAAGCGAGCGAATGCACAGATACGCAGTATTTT.

The CDR3 DNA reads as TGTGCCAGCAGCCCTGGGACTAGCGAGTACAATGAGCAGTTCTTC. It encodes CASSPGTSEYNEQFF. The genes are TRBV7-9 and TRBJ2-1, with TRBD2 matching 10 bases. The CDR3 runs 15 residues. V was pared by 5 bases and J by 4 bases, with 5 bases of the junction left unmatched. In germline, CDR1 is SEHNR, CDR2 FQNEAQ (reference sequence).